The text below deals with one T cell receptor beta chain. The method was immunoSEQ multiplex PCR; TCRdb's version includes in-frame clones alone and lacks a portion of them. The sample lists over 45,000 clones, roughly 90% occurring once. This specimen comes from a study of T cell responses to AZD1222 COVID-19 vaccine. V shed 6 bases and J shed 4 bases, with 6 bases lying between them. Germline values: CDR1 SNHLY, CDR2 FYNNEI. The CDR3 spans 11 residues. This sample comprised peripheral blood, obtained 28 days after the second AZD1222 dose. This TCR was sampled from an adult who received the AZD1222 COVID-19 vaccine. V and J are TRBV2 and TRBJ1-2; D is unclear. The CDR3 reads CASRGVYGYTF. For the CDR3, the DNA is TGTGCCAGCAGGGGTGTCTATGGCTACACCTTC. The full variable domain, with the rest looked up from reference TRBV2 and TRBJ1-2, is EPEVTQTPSHQVTQMGQEVILRCVPISNHLYFYWYRQILGQKVEFLVSFYNNEISEKSEIFDDQFSVERPDGSNFTLKIRSTKLEDSAMYFCASRGVYGYTFGSGTRLTVV.